Listed here are 20 T cell receptor beta chains from one sample, sequenced in a study of regulatory T cells in long-lasting Graves disease. The TCR beta library used iRepertoire HTBI primers with Arm-PCR amplification of CDR3. TCRdb re-derived calls from the multiplex PCR reads in MiXCR, one entry per CDR3 protein. This repertoire shows 540,000 or so distinct CDR3 sequences, approximately 15% found once; its top ten account for more than 8.5%. Noted time point: newly diagnosed GD, antithyroid drugs for less than 3 months. Following extraction of RNA from PBMCs, that RNA was used to make the TCR library. This sample was also put to use in a study of T cells in Graves' hyperthyroidism and ophthalmopathy.

Source: peripheral blood mononuclear cells (PBMCs), taken at new diagnosis, from a patient treated with antithyroid drugs. The receptors shown here come from a man aged 30 to 45 with Graves disease.

Ten or more counts support this clonotype. The V and J genes are TRBV28 and TRBJ2-5; 8 bases agree with TRBD2. The trim removed 3 bases at V and 5 bases at J, leaving 17 bases unmatched. The CDR3 runs to 18 residues. The germline CDR1 and CDR2 sequences are MDHEN and SYDVKM. CDR3 region: CASSFLRGAGELLETQYF. The CDR3, as DNA: TGTGCCAGCAGTTTTCTACGTGGAGCGGGAGAGTTGCTCGAGACCCAGTACTTC.

This clonotype has ten or more counts. The gene calls are TRBV12-3 or TRBV12-4 and TRBJ2-3, with D hard to call. TRBJ2-7 explains the end of the DNA better; the J call may be wrong. The CDR3 is made up of 16 amino acids. CDR3 DNA sequence: TGTGCCAGCAGTTTAGGGCCACTTATTTCCTCCTACGAGCAGTACTTC. Encoded protein: CASSLGPLISSYEQYF.

This clonotype occurred many times. The V gene is TRBV28, the J gene TRBJ2-1; D remains ambiguous. The V end was cut by 7 bases, the J end by 5 bases, with 12 bases between. This CDR3 contains 13 residues. Germline assignment: CDR1 MDHEN and CDR2 SYDVKM. In DNA, the CDR3 is TGTGCCAGCACCCCGGTCTATAACAATGAGCAGTTCTTC. Protein: CASTPVYNNEQFF. The full variable domain, in which reference TRBV28 and TRBJ2-1 provide the parts outside the CDR3, is DVKVTQSSRYLVKRTGEKVFLECVQDMDHENMFWYRQDPGLGLRLIYFSYDVKMKEKGDIPEGYSVSREKKERFSLILESASTNQTSMYLCASTPVYNNEQFFGPGTRLTVL.

This clonotype was recorded only once. The chain is built from TRBV25-1 and TRBJ2-4; D not resolved. V was trimmed by 3 bases and J by 0 bases, leaving 9 bases between them. The CDR3 runs 15 residues. Germline CDR1 is MGHDK and CDR2 is SYGVNS. CDR3 protein: CASSDGPLAKNIQYF. DNA of the CDR3: TGTGCCAGCAGTGACGGACCTCTAGCCAAAAACATTCAGTACTTC.

This clonotype has a count of ten or more. The rearrangement links TRBV25-1 to TRBJ2-1; D might be TRBD2 (5 bases). Per germline, CDR1 MGHDK and CDR2 SYGVNS. The CDR3 is 16 amino acids. V shed 3 bases and J shed 7 bases, with 19 bases lying between them. CDR3 DNA sequence: TGTGCCAGCAGTGATTCAAGAGGGAGCTTGAGGAATGAGCAGTTCTTC. It is translated as CASSDSRGSLRNEQFF.

This clonotype was observed at least ten times. CDR3 amino acids: CASSFQGRGTNYGYTF. The CDR3, as DNA: TGTGCCAGCAGTTTCCAGGGTAGGGGGACTAACTATGGCTACACCTTC. The V gene is TRBV28, the J gene TRBJ1-2; D is perhaps TRBD1 (6 bases). CDR3 length: 16 residues. CDR1 and CDR2 from the germline V gene are MDHEN and SYDVKM. Trimming removed 3 bases from V and 0 bases from J, with 14 bases in between.

This clonotype was picked up many times. The chain links TRBV12-3 or TRBV12-4 to TRBJ1-1; D gene unclear. The CDR3 sequence is 14 residues long. Trimming stripped 1 base from V and 7 bases from J, with 13 bases between. The CDR3 region has the DNA TGTGCCAGCAGTTTAGGGGCGACGGGCGGTGAAGCTTTCTTT. Amino acids: CASSLGATGGEAFF.

This clonotype was picked up many times. The chain has TRBV12-3 or TRBV12-4 and TRBJ2-3; 8 bases align to TRBD2. The CDR3 extends over 15 amino acids. V gave up 2 bases and J gave up 4 bases; unmatched junction bases: 5. DNA of the CDR3: TGTGCCAGCAGTTTAAGGAGCGGGAGTTCAGATACGCAGTATTTT. As protein: CASSLRSGSSDTQYF.

This clonotype was observed at least ten times. The V and J genes are TRBV5-1 and TRBJ2-3; D unclear. The germline V and J ends were trimmed by 0 bases and 0 bases, with 8 bases remaining between them. The V gene's germline CDR1 is SGHRS and CDR2 YFSETQ. This CDR3 is 15 amino acids long. As DNA, the CDR3 is TGCGCCAGCAGCTTGGGAGATACTAGCACAGATACGCAGTATTTT. Translating gives CASSLGDTSTDTQYF.

The sample holds many counts of this clonotype. The chain is built from TRBV7-9 and TRBJ2-1, with D maybe TRBD2 (7 bases). Trimming removed 5 bases at V and 11 bases at J, with 25 bases between. The CDR3 is 16 amino acids. Germline-derived CDR1 and CDR2 are SEHNR and FQNEAQ (reference sequence). For the CDR3, the DNA is TGTGCCAGCAGCCGAGGGGGGGCAGGTTCATCAGATAAGCAGTTCTTC. Protein sequence: CASSRGGAGSSDKQFF.

This clonotype was found many times. The V gene is TRBV6-1, the J gene TRBJ2-7, with TRBD1 as a possible D gene (5 bases). Per germline, CDR1 MNHNS and CDR2 SASEGT. Trimming stripped 6 bases from V and 3 bases from J, with 12 bases between. The CDR3 contains 13 residues. The CDR3 protein is CASRAGLRYEQYF. CDR3 sequence (DNA): TGTGCCAGCAGGGCAGGGCTACGCTACGAGCAGTACTTC.

This clonotype showed up just a few times. The rearrangement joins TRBV19 to TRBJ1-6; maybe TRBD1 (5 bases). In germline, CDR1 is LNHDA, CDR2 SQIVND (reference sequence). The CDR3 extends over 14 amino acids. V was shortened by 5 bases and J by 9 bases, with 14 bases between the two germline ends. The CDR3 bases are TGTGCCAGTAGTCAGGGAGGACGAAGTTCACCCCTCCACTTT. Translating it yields CASSQGGRSSPLHF.

Comment on this clonotype: This may stem from a read error, because a much larger clone lies one nucleotide away. This chain uses TRBV15 with TRBJ2-7; TRBD2 agrees at 7 bases. Germline V gene lookup returns CDR1 LNHNV and CDR2 YYDKDF (reference sequence). CDR3 size: 15 residues. The CDR3, as DNA: TGTGCCACCAGCAGACCGATGGACCGGGGGGACGAGCAGTGCTTC. Its translation: CATSRPMDRGDEQCF.

This clonotype was counted at least ten times. The rearrangement joins TRBV12-3 or TRBV12-4 to TRBJ2-1; TRBD2 is a possible D gene (5 bases). V was trimmed by 6 bases and J by 9 bases, leaving 12 bases between them. The CDR3 runs 12 residues. CDR3 region: CASSLPGVEQFF. For the CDR3, the DNA is TGTGCCAGCAGCTTACCCGGGGTTGAGCAGTTCTTC.

This clonotype was seen ten or more times. The chain has TRBV27 and TRBJ2-1; maybe TRBD1 (6 bases). The germline gives CDR1 MNHEY, CDR2 SMNVEV (reference sequence). Trimming took off 3 bases at V and 13 bases at J, with 13 bases between the two ends. The CDR3 is 12 residues long. The CDR3 region has the DNA TGTGCCAGCAGTTTGGGCCAGGGGAAACAGTTCTTC. Residues: CASSLGQGKQFF.

To note about this clonotype: Mismatch with germline at one junction end may stem from a read error. This chain uses TRBV7-9 with TRBJ2-7; 10 bases line up with TRBD1. CDR3 size: 15 residues. Germline V lookup: CDR1 SEHNR, CDR2 FQNEAQ (reference sequence). The CDR3: CASSHDDRGRDEQYF. The CDR3 coding sequence is TGCGCCAGCAGCCATGACGACAGGGGGCGCGACGAGCAGTACTTC.

This clonotype was counted between two and nine times. The chain carries TRBV24-1 and TRBJ2-1; 10 bases line up with TRBD1. The CDR3 extends over 16 amino acids. The germline CDR1 and CDR2 sequences are KGHDR and SFDVKD. V shed 2 bases, J shed 6 bases, and the junction held 6 bases outside the gene matches. The CDR3 DNA is TGTGCCACCAGTGATTCCGGGACAGGGGATTCCAATGAGCAGTTCTTC. Protein product: CATSDSGTGDSNEQFF.

Ten or more counts support this clonotype. CDR3 DNA sequence: TGCAGTGCCCCGAAACAGGGTGGGAACACTGAAGCTTTCTTT. Protein sequence: CSAPKQGGNTEAFF. The chain has TRBV20-1 and TRBJ1-1, with TRBD1 as a possible D gene (6 bases). The CDR3 spans 14 residues. With 6 bases removed from V and 1 base from J, the gap between germline ends came to 15 bases. CDR1 is DFQATT, CDR2 SNEGSKA, per germline (reference sequence).

In regard to this clonotype: A much more abundant neighbour one base away suggests this may be a read error. The V gene is TRBV5-1, the J gene TRBJ1-1, with no clear D. V dropped 2 bases and J dropped 3 bases, with 8 bases sitting between them. This CDR3 is built from 13 residues. CDR1 is SGHRS and CDR2 is YFSETQ in the germline V gene. CDR3 coding DNA: TGCGCCAGCAGCTTTAACGGGGACACTGAAGCTTTCTTT. Translating gives CASSFNGDTEAFF.

The chain has TRBV10-3 and TRBJ2-7, with D possibly being TRBD2 (6 bases). The CDR3 covers 14 residues. Germline loops: CDR1 ENHRY, CDR2 SYGVKD. Between the trimmed V and J ends, which lost 4 bases and 0 bases, there was a span of 10 bases. The CDR3 nucleotides are TGTGCCATCAGTGTTGCGGGACGCTCCTACGAGCAGTACTTC. This codes for CAISVAGRSYEQYF.